The 23 T cell receptor beta chains listed next were all sequenced from one sample in a study of blood T cell repertoires in COVID-19. Here immunoSEQ multiplex PCR was the method, and the copy in TCRdb shows in-frame clones only, minus some. The sample lists approximately 100,000 clones; 80% to 90% were seen once. Specimen: peripheral blood. The source of these receptors is a human donor with acute or convalescent COVID-19. The donor label of this sample is uncertain.

The gene calls are TRBV19 and TRBJ2-7, with TRBD1 matching over 10 bases. The germline gives CDR1 LNHDA, CDR2 SQIVND (reference sequence). V was pared by 3 bases and J by 3 bases, with 5 bases of the junction left unmatched. The CDR3 spans 15 residues. The CDR3 sequence: CASSIGQGGNYEQYF. In DNA form, the CDR3 reads TGTGCCAGTAGTATCGGACAGGGGGGGAACTACGAGCAGTACTTC.

This clone was observed once. This chain links TRBV9 with TRBJ1-1; TRBD1 matches 7 bases. The CDR3 runs 13 residues. Germline loops: CDR1 SGDLS, CDR2 YYNGEE. V lost 9 bases and J lost 0; bases outside the gene matches: 5. CDR3 bases: TGTGCCACCGCGACAGGGATGAACACTGAAGCTTTCTTT. The encoded protein is CATATGMNTEAFF.

The chain has TRBV3-1 (or the pseudogene TRBV3-2) and TRBJ1-1; perhaps TRBD1 as D (5 bases). The CDR3 consists of 12 residues. V lost 2 bases and J 10 bases, leaving 11 bases between the germline ends. The germline V gene has CDR1 LGHDT and CDR2 YNNKEL (reference sequence). In DNA form, the CDR3 reads TGTGCCAGCAGCCAAATGGAGGGGAGAGCTTTCTTT. This sequence encodes CASSQMEGRAFF.

As to this clone: The same CDR3 is also encoded by other DNA sequences in this sample. The rearrangement uses TRBV28 and TRBJ2-1; D is possibly TRBD2 (5 bases). V lost 6 bases and J lost 0, with 12 bases in between. The CDR3 is 15 residues long. Germline V gene lookup returns CDR1 MDHEN and CDR2 SYDVKM. CDR3 bases: TGTGCCAGCAGCCCAAGCGGAAGCTCCTACAATGAGCAGTTCTTC. Protein sequence: CASSPSGSSYNEQFF.

The chain combines TRBV10-3 with TRBJ1-4; D gene uncertain. Germline-derived CDR1 and CDR2 are ENHRY and SYGVKD. Trimming left V 0 bases short and J 1 base short, with 9 bases between. The CDR3 totals 16 residues. The CDR3, as DNA: TGTGCCATCAGTGAGTCATCGGGAGGAACTAATGAAAAACTGTTTTTT. It specifies CAISESSGGTNEKLFF.

The chain is built from TRBV6-2 or TRBV6-3 and TRBJ2-1; 9 nucleotides align to TRBD2. The J segment lost 7 bases and the V segment lost 4 bases, leaving 8 bases of the junction unmatched. This CDR3 contains 15 residues. Germline V gives CDR1 MNHEY, CDR2 SVGEGT. For the CDR3, the DNA is TGTGCCAGCAGTTTTCCCGGGACTAGCCGTAATGAGCAGTTCTTC. It encodes CASSFPGTSRNEQFF.

The chain employs TRBV4-1 and TRBJ1-3; TRBD1 matches 8 bases. The length of the CDR3 is 17 residues. V was clipped by 0 bases and J by 4 bases; unmatched bases: 8. Per the germline V gene, CDR1 is MGHRA and CDR2 is YSYEKL. In nucleotides, the CDR3 is TGCGCCAGCAGCCAAGACAGGGGGCGGCGATTGGGAAACACCATATATTTT. Protein sequence: CASSQDRGRRLGNTIYF.

In DNA, the CDR3 is TGTGCCTGGAATGGACTAGCGGGATCGACAGATACGCAGTATTTT. Residues: CAWNGLAGSTDTQYF. V and J are TRBV30 and TRBJ2-3, with 12 bases aligning to TRBD2. J was trimmed by 3 bases and V by 4 bases; bases with no gene match: 5. Per germline, CDR1 GTSNPN and CDR2 SVGIG (reference sequence). This CDR3 spans 15 amino acids.

This clone occurred a few times. The rearrangement joins TRBV5-1 to TRBJ1-2; 7 nucleotides align to TRBD1. The CDR3 covers 16 residues. V lost 0 bases, J lost 4 bases, and 9 bases stayed unmatched. The germline V gene encodes CDR1 SGHRS and CDR2 YFSETQ. The DNA of the CDR3 is TGCGCCAGCAGCTTGGCTACCACAGGGGCGGGCTATGGCTACACCTTC. Its translation: CASSLATTGAGYGYTF.

This clone was counted only a few times. The rearrangement uses TRBV10-1 and TRBJ1-5; D is uncertain. CDR3 length: 16 residues. Germline lookup yields CDR1 WNHNN and CDR2 SYGVQD (reference sequence). V lost 7 bases, J lost 5 bases, and 21 bases lay in between. The CDR3, as DNA: TGCGCCAGCAACGTATCCTTGGAGGGTTCATATCAGCCCCAGCATTTT. Translated: CASNVSLEGSYQPQHF.

The CDR3 here is CASSVTAGNSPLHF. CDR3 nucleotide sequence: TGCGCCAGCAGTGTGACGGCGGGTAATTCACCCCTCCACTTT. The V gene is TRBV10-2, the J gene TRBJ1-6; D unresolved. Germline CDR1 WSHSY, CDR2 SAAADI. The CDR3 extends over 14 amino acids. The V gene lost 4 bases and the J gene lost 6 bases, with 10 bases spanning the gap.

The chain uses TRBV29-1 and TRBJ1-2; no firm D call. Germline CDR1 reads SQVTM; CDR2 reads ANQGSEA. Trimming removed 5 bases at V and 1 base at J, with 5 bases between. The CDR3 totals 11 residues. The CDR3 DNA is TGCAGCGTTTACGGTAACTATGGCTACACCTTC. Translating gives CSVYGNYGYTF.

The chain joins TRBV28 to TRBJ2-7, with 9 bases that match TRBD2. The V and J ends lost 5 bases and 4 bases, in that order; junction bases with no gene match: 6. The CDR3 sequence is 14 residues long. CDR1 MDHEN and CDR2 SYDVKM come from the germline V gene. The CDR3 DNA reads as TGTGCCAGCAGTCGTAGCGGGGGAGGGTACGAGCAGTACTTC. This gives the protein CASSRSGGGYEQYF. The entire variable domain, with the rest obtained from reference TRBV28 and TRBJ2-7, is as follows: DVKVTQSSRYLVKRTGEKVFLECVQDMDHENMFWYRQDPGLGLRLIYFSYDVKMKEKGDIPEGYSVSREKKERFSLILESASTNQTSMYLCASSRSGGGYEQYFGPGTRLTVT.

The V call is TRBV28, the J call TRBJ2-5, with D possibly matching TRBD2 (5 bases). Germline V gene data show CDR1 as MDHEN and CDR2 as SYDVKM. There are 14 residues in the CDR3. The ends were cut back, 2 bases at V and 5 bases at J, with 12 bases in the middle. The CDR3 spells CASSLAGVVETQYF. The CDR3, as DNA: TGTGCCAGCAGTTTAGCCGGGGTAGTGGAGACCCAGTACTTC.

This clone was seen only a few times. The chain recombines TRBV10-1 with TRBJ2-5; the D gene is possibly TRBD2 (6 bases). The germline CDR1 and CDR2 sequences are WNHNN and SYGVQD (reference sequence). V was trimmed by 3 bases and J by 2 bases, leaving 10 bases between them. The CDR3 runs 14 residues. CDR3 coding DNA: TGCGCCAGCAGTGATTACAGCGGGCAAGAGACCCAGTACTTC. It is translated as CASSDYSGQETQYF.

The chain uses TRBV28 and TRBJ2-1; D is perhaps TRBD1 (6 bases). The germline CDR1 and CDR2 sequences are MDHEN and SYDVKM. This CDR3 has 14 residues. V lost 11 bases and J 5 bases, leaving 19 bases between the germline ends. The CDR3 sequence: CAARTGQSHNEQFF. CDR3 bases: TGTGCCGCGCGGACGGGACAAAGCCACAATGAGCAGTTCTTC.

The rearrangement links TRBV18 to TRBJ1-2; TRBD1 agrees at 10 bases. The germline gives CDR1 KGHSH, CDR2 LQKENI. This CDR3 region has 13 residues. The V segment lost 6 bases and the J segment 7 bases; nucleotides outside the gene matches: 5. In nucleotides, the CDR3 is TGTGCCAGCTCCTCGGGACAGGGGTTTGGCTACACCTTC. Its protein product is CASSSGQGFGYTF.

The genes are TRBV29-1 and TRBJ2-3; 10 positions match TRBD2. The length of the CDR3 is 16 residues. Germline V gene sequence: CDR1 SQVTM, CDR2 ANQGSEA. Losses at the gene ends were 3 bases for V and 5 bases for J; bases not matched to a gene: 11. The CDR3 protein is CSVEGERGGGGDTQYF. The CDR3, as DNA: TGCAGCGTTGAGGGCGAGCGGGGGGGCGGTGGAGATACGCAGTATTTT.

CDR3 sequence: CASSLVGYAGDGYF. CDR3 coding DNA: TGTGCCAGCAGCTTAGTTGGGTATGCGGGGGACGGTTACTTC. This chain links TRBV7-8 with TRBJ2-7; 7 positions agree with TRBD2. The J segment lost 13 bases and the V segment lost 1 base, leaving 13 bases of the junction unmatched. From germline, CDR1 is SGHVS and CDR2 FQNEAQ. The CDR3 has 14 residues.

This clone appeared once. The rearrangement links TRBV6-6 to TRBJ2-7; 11 positions match TRBD2. The germline V gene encodes CDR1 MNHNY and CDR2 SVGAGI (reference sequence). Trimming removed 5 bases from V and 4 bases from J; junction bases left unmatched: 4. The CDR3 spans 14 residues. This CDR3 is CASSTGTSGYEQYF. CDR3 bases: TGTGCCAGCAGTACCGGGACTAGCGGATACGAGCAGTACTTC.

The chain combines TRBV29-1 with TRBJ1-2, with 8 bases fitting TRBD1. The CDR3 consists of 13 residues. Germline CDR1 SQVTM, CDR2 ANQGSEA. Germline trimming cut 5 bases from V and 6 bases from J; bases unmatched to any gene: 8. CDR3 amino acids: CSVLWTGFNGYTF. The CDR3 bases are TGCAGCGTTCTATGGACAGGGTTTAATGGCTACACCTTC.

This chain uses TRBV28 with TRBJ1-2; perhaps TRBD1 as D (5 bases). In germline, CDR1 is MDHEN, CDR2 SYDVKM. The CDR3 is made up of 14 amino acids. V lost 2 bases and J lost 6, with 13 bases in between. The CDR3 nucleotides read TGTGCCAGCAGTTTAGCCCAGGGCGTGGATGGCTACACCTTC. Its protein product is CASSLAQGVDGYTF.

The J gene is TRBJ1-5, the V gene TRBV6-2 or TRBV6-3, with a tentative D call TRBD1 (5 bases). Trimming stripped 5 bases from V and 7 bases from J, with 18 bases between. Germline CDR1 reads MNHEY; CDR2 reads SVGEGT. This CDR3 spans 15 amino acids. The CDR3 sequence: CASSIHQGGGQPQHF. CDR3 in DNA: TGTGCCAGCAGTATACACCAGGGTGGTGGGCAGCCCCAGCATTTT.